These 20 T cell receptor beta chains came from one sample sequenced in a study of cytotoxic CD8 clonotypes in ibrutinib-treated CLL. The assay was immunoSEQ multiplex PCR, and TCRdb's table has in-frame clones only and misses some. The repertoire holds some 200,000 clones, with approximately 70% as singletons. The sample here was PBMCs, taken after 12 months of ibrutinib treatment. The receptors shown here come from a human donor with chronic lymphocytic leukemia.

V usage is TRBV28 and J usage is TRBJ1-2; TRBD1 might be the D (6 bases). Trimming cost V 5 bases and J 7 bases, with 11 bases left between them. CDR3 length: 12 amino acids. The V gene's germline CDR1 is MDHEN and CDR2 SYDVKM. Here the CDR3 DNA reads TGTGCCAGCAGTACAACAGGGTTTGGCTACACCTTC. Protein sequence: CASSTTGFGYTF.

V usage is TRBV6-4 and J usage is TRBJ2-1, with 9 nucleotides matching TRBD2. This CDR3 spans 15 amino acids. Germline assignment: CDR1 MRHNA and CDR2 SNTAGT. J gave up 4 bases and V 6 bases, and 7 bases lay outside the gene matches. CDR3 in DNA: TGTGCCAGCAGGACCATAGCGGGGGCATACAATGAGCAGTTCTTC. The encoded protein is CASRTIAGAYNEQFF.

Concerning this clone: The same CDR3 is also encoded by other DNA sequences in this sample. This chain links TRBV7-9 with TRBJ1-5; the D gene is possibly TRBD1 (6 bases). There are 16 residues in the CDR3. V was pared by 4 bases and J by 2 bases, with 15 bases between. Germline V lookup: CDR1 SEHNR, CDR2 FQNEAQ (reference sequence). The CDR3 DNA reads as TGTGCCAGCAGCTCCGAACAGGGTAGAGGCAATCAGCCCCAGCATTTT. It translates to CASSSEQGRGNQPQHF.

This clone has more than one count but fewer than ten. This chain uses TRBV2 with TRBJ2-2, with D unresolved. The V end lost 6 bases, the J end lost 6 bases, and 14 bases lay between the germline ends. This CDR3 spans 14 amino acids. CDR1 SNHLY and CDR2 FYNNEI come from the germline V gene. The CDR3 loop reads CASSLLGSPGELFF. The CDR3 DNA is TGTGCCAGCAGCCTTCTTGGAAGTCCCGGGGAGCTGTTTTTT.

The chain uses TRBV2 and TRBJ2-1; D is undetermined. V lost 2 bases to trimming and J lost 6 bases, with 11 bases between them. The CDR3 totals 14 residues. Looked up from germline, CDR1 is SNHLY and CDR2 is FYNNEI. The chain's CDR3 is CASSERVNSNEQFF. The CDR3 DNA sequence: TGTGCCAGCAGTGAAAGAGTGAATTCCAATGAGCAGTTCTTC.

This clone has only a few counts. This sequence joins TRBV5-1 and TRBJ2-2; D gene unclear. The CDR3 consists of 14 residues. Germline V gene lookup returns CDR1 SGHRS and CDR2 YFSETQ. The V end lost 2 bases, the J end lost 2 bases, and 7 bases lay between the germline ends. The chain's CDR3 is CASSFGQNTGELFF. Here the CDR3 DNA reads TGCGCCAGCAGCTTCGGGCAAAACACCGGGGAGCTGTTTTTT.

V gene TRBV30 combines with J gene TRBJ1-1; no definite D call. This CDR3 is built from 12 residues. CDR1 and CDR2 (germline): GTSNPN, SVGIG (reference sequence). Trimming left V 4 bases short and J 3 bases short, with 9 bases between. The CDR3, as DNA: TGTGCCTGGATCAGGACTTACACTGAAGCTTTCTTT. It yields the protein CAWIRTYTEAFF.

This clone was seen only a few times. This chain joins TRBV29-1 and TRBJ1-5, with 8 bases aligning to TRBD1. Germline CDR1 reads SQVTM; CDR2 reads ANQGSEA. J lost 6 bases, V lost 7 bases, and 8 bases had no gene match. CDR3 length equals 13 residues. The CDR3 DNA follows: TGCAGCGCTGGACAGGGAAACGGTCAGCCCCAGCATTTT. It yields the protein CSAGQGNGQPQHF.

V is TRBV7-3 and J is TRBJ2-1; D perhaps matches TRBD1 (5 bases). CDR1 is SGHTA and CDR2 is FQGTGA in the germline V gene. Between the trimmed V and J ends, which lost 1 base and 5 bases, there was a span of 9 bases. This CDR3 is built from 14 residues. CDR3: CASSLNTGDNEQFF. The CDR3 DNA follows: TGTGCCAGCAGCTTAAACACAGGTGACAATGAGCAGTTCTTC.

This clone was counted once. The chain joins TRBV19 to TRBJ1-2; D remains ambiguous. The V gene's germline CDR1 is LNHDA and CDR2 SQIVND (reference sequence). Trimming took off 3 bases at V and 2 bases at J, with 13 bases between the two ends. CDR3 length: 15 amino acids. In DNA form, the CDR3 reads TGTGCCAGTAGTATGATGTCTGAGGTGAACTATGGCTACACCTTC. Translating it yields CASSMMSEVNYGYTF. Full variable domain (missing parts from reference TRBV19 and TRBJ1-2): DGGITQSPKYLFRKEGQNVTLSCEQNLNHDAMYWYRQDPGQGLRLIYYSQIVNDFQKGDIAEGYSVSREKKESFPLTVTSAQKNPTAFYLCASSMMSEVNYGYTFGSGTRLTVV.

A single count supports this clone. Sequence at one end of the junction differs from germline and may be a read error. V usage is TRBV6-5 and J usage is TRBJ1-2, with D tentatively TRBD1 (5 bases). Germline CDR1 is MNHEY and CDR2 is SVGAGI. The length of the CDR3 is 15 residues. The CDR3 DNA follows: TGTACCAGCAGATCGAGCGGCGGGGACGGAGGTGGCTACACCTTC. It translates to CTSRSSGGDGGGYTF.

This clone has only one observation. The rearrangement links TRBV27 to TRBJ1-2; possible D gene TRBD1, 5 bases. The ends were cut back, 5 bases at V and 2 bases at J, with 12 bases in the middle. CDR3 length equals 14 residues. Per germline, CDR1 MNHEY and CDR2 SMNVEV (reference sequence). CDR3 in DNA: TGTGCCAGCAGTCCCCAGACAGCCAACTATGGCTACACCTTC. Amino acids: CASSPQTANYGYTF.

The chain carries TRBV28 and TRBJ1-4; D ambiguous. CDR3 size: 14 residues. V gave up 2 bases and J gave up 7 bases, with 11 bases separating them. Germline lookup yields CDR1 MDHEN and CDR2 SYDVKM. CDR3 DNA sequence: TGTGCCAGCAGTTTAATAGGGAAGCGTGAAAAACTGTTTTTT. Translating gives CASSLIGKREKLFF.

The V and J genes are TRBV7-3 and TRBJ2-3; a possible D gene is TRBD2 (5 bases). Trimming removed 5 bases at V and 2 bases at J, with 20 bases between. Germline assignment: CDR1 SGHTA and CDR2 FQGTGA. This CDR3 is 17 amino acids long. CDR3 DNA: TGTGCCAGCAGCGAAACTACTAGTCTCCGATCCACAGATACGCAGTATTTT. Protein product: CASSETTSLRSTDTQYF.

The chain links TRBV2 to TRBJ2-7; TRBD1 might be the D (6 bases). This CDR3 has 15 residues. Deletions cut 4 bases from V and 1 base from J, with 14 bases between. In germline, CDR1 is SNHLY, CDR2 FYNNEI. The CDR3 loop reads CASSVNRVLSYEQYF. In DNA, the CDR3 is TGTGCCAGCAGTGTGAACAGGGTATTATCCTACGAGCAGTACTTC.

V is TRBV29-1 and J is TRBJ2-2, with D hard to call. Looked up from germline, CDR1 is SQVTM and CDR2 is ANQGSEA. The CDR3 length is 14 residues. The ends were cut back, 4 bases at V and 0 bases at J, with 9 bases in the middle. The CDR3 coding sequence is TGCAGCGTTGTCGGCCCGACGAACACCGGGGAGCTGTTTTTT. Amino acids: CSVVGPTNTGELFF.

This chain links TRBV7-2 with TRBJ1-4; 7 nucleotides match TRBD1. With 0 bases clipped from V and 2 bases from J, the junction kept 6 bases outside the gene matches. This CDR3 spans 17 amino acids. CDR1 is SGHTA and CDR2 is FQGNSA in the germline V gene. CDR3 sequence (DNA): TGTGCCAGCAGCTTAGCCCCCAGGGGGTCTACTAATGAAAAACTGTTTTTT. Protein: CASSLAPRGSTNEKLFF. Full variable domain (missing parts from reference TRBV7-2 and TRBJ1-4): GAGVSQSPSNKVTEKGKDVELRCDPISGHTALYWYRQSLGQGLEFLIYFQGNSAPDKSGLPSDRFSAERTGGSVSTLTIQRTQQEDSAVYLCASSLAPRGSTNEKLFFGSGTQLSVL.

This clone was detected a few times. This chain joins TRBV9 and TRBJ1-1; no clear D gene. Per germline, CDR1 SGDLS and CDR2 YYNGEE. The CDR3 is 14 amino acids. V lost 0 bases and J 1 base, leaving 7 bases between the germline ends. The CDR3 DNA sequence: TGTGCCAGCAGCGTAGGTCAGGCGAACACTGAAGCTTTCTTT. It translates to CASSVGQANTEAFF.

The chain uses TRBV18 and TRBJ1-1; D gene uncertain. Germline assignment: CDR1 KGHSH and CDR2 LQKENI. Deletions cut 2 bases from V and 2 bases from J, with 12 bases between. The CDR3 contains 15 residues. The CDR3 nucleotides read TGTGCCAGCTCACCAGACTCCTTAGCTAACACTGAAGCTTTCTTT. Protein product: CASSPDSLANTEAFF.

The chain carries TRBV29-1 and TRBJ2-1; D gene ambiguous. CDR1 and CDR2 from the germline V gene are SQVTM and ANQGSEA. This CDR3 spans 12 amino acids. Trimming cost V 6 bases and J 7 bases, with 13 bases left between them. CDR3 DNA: TGCAGCGTCTACACTGACCGTAATGAGCAGTTCTTC. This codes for CSVYTDRNEQFF.